This entry features one T cell receptor (beta chain) sequence. The data derive from a study of blood T cell repertoires in COVID-19. About the study: T cells, B-cell-depleted T cells, or PBMCs provided the cDNA or gDNA that served as material.

In the original workflow: The authors estimated nucleated cell counts from reference gene primer amplification. Here immunoSEQ multiplex PCR was the method, and the copy in TCRdb shows in-frame clones only, minus some. Clonal size and the V and J genes are those of that table, whereas D and trimming came from the DNA. The sample consists of about 130,000 clones, about 80% of them appearing once. This CDR3 contains 17 residues. Germline CDR1 reads SGHNT; CDR2 reads YYREEE (reference sequence). With V trimmed by 0 bases and J by 3 bases, 10 bases remained unmatched. This clonotype was obtained from a woman of 80 years or more with acute or convalescent COVID-19. Sequencing used peripheral blood. The chain joins TRBV5-4 to TRBJ2-3; 7 bases agree with TRBD2. The CDR3 DNA reads TGTGCCAGCAGCTTGGTAATCTCCCGGGGGGAAACAGATACGCAGTATTTT. Translated: CASSLVISRGETDTQYF.